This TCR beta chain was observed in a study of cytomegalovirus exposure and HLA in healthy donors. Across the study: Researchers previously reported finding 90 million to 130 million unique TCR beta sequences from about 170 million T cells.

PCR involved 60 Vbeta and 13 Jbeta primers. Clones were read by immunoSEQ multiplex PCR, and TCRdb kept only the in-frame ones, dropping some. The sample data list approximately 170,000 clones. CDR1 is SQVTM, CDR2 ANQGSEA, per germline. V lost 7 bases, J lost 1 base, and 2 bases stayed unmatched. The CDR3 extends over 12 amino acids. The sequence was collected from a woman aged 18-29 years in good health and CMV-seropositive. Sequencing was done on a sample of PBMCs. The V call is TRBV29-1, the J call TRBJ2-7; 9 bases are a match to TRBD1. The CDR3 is CSAGQGSYEQYF. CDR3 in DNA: TGCAGCGCTGGACAGGGGTCCTACGAGCAGTACTTC.